This note documents a single T cell receptor beta chain sequence. This clone was counted between two and nine times. Its antigen is still unknown. Base qualities were left out, and no much larger clone turns up one base away. To find tumor-specific TCR clonotypes, researchers sequenced baseline tumor tissue that had been collected prior to treatment. Next-generation sequencing of T-cell receptor sequences was used to monitor peripheral T-cell lymphoma patients receiving frontline treatment on a trial. Ends trimmed: V by 2 bases, J by 8 bases; bases unmatched to a gene: 10. The germline V gene provides CDR1 SGHNT and CDR2 YENEEA. The CDR3 contains 15 residues, cysteine and phenylalanine counted. The DNA shown is the 45-base CDR3, in frame from base 1. Libraries were constructed by the immunoSEQ multiplex PCR assay. Sourced from immuneACCESS, this table was stored by TCRdb with only in-frame sequences that have V and J called. A share of the clones is absent; for the studies checked, an unresolved V gene accounts for under half, and the remainder has no known explanation. This sample is represented by approximately 6,800 clones; 60% to 80% of them were singletons. The leading ten clones occupy 50% to 60% of the sample.

This entry comes from a study of circulating tumor DNA in untreated peripheral T-cell lymphoma (dated by TCRdb to the early 2020s). Study-wide findings and limitations: Tumor-specific clonotypes were found in 76% of patients, coming from roughly 83% of baseline tissues and approximately 65% of baseline serum samples.

This receptor was taken from a human donor with peripheral T-cell lymphoma. The rearranged segments are TRBV11-3 and TRBJ1-2, with TRBD1 matching 8 junction bases. Sequenced: tumor tissue. The DNA sequence is TGTGCCAGCAGCTTAAGGATTGGACAGGGTGACGGCTACACCTTC. This sequence encodes CASSLRIGQGDGYTF.